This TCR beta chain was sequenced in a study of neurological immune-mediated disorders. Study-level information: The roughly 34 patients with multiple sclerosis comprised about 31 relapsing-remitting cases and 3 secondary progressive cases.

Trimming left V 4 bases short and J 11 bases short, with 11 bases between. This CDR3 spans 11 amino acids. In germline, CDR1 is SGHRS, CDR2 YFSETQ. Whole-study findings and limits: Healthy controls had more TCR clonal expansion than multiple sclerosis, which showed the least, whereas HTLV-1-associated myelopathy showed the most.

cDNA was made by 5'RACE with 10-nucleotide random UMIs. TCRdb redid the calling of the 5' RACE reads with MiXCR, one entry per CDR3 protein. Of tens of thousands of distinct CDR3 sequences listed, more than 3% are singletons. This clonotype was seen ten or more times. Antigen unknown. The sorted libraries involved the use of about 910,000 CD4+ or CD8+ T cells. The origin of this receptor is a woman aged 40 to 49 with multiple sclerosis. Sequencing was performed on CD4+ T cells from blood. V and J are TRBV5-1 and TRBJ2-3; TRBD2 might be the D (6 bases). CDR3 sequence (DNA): TGCGCCAGCAGCCGGACCGGGAGGCAGTATTTT. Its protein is CASSRTGRQYF.